This section outlines one T cell receptor (beta chain) sequence together with its context. Its antigen is still unknown. This CDR3 has 12 residues. Germline V gives CDR1 ENHRY, CDR2 SYGVKD. V was trimmed by 6 bases and J by 4 bases, leaving 9 bases between them. The record originates from a study of radiotherapy plus CTLA-4 blockade in lung cancer. Study-wide context: Disease control was seen in roughly 30% of patients, objective responses in 15% to 20%.

Patients with chemo-refractory metastatic non-small-cell lung cancer received focal radiation plus CTLA-4 blockade with ipilimumab. Sequencing used immunoSEQ multiplex PCR; TCRdb keeps in-frame clones, though not all of them. In the table there are 24,000 or so clones, 60% to 85% of which are singletons. Broader study findings: Increased serum interferon-beta after radiation also reportedly predicted response strongly. Expansion in blood of tumor-derived TCR clones was seen after radiotherapy plus ipilimumab.

The TCR was taken from a human donor with non-small cell lung cancer whose response to radiotherapy plus ipilimumab could not be evaluated. This chain connects TRBV10-3 to TRBJ1-1; D remains unclear. Material: peripheral blood, obtained from a patient treated with radiotherapy plus ipilimumab. Written as DNA, the CDR3 is TGTGCCATCAGGGGAGGCGGCACTGAAGCTTTCTTT. It is translated as CAIRGGGTEAFF.